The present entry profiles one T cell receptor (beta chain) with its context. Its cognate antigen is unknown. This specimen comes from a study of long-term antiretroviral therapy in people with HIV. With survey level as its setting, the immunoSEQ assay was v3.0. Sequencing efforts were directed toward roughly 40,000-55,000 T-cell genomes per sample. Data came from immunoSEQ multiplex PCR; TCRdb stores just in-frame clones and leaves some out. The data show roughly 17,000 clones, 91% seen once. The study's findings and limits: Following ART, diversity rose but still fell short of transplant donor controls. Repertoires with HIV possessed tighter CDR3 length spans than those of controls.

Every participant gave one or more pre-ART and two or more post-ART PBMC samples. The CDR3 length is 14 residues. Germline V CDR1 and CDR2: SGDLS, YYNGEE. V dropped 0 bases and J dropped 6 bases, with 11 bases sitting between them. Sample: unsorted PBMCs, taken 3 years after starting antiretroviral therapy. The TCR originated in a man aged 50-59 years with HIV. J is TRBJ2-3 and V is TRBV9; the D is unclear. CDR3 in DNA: TGTGCCAGCAGCGTAGGAACTCCGCCCGATACGCAGTATTTT. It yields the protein CASSVGTPPDTQYF.